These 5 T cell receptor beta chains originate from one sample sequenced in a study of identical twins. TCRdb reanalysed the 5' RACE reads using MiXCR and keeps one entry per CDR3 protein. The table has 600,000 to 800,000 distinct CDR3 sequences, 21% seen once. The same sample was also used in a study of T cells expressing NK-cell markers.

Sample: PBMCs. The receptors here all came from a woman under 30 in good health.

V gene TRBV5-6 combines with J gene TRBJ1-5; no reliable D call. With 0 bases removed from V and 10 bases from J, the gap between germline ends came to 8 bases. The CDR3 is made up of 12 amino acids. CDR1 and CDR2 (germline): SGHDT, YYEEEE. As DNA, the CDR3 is TGTGCCAGCAGCTTGGATGTTGGTCCCCAGCATTTT. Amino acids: CASSLDVGPQHF.

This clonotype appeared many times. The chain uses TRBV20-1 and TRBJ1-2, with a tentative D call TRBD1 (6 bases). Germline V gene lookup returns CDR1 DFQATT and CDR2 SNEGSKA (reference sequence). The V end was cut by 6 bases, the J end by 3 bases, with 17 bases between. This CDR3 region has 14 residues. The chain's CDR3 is CSARTAPRDYGYTF. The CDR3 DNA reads TGCAGTGCGAGGACAGCGCCTAGGGACTATGGCTACACCTTC.

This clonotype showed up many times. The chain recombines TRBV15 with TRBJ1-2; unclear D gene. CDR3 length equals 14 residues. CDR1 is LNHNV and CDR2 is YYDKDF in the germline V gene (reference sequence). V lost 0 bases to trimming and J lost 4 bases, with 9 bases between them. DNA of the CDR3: TGTGCCACCAGCAGAGATTATCCAGCCTATGGCTACACCTTC. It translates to CATSRDYPAYGYTF.

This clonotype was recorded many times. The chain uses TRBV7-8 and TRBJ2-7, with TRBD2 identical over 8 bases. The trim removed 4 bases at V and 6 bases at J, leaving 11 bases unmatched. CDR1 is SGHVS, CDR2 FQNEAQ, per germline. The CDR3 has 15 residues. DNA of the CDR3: TGTGCCAGCAGCTCTGTCCCGGGACTAGTATCCGAGCAGTACTTC. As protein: CASSSVPGLVSEQYF.

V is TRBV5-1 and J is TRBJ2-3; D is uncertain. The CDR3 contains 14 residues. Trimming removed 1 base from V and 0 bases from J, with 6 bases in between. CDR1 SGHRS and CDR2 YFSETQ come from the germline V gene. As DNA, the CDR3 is TGCGCCAGCAGCTTGCCGGATAGCACAGATACGCAGTATTTT. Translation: CASSLPDSTDTQYF.